This TCR beta chain was identified in a study of beta chain features in type 1 diabetes. Study background: The study found patients and healthy donors alike in age, gender and cell yields.

Points from the study as a whole: Type 1 diabetes patients had VDJ junctions that carried fewer insertions and more deletions. Across all four CD4+ subsets, people with type 1 diabetes showed modestly shorter TCRB CDR3s.

The CDR3 totals 13 residues. Germline loops: CDR1 MNHEY, CDR2 SVGAGI. The junction had 4 bases not matched to a gene; V was cut back by 8 bases and J by 3 bases. Of the isolated RNA, all was reverse transcribed, and so the sequenced material was expressed TCRB transcripts. Profiled with immunoSEQ multiplex PCR; TCRdb holds only in-frame clones, not every one. Of around 140,000 clones in the sample, roughly 9.3% were seen once. As concerns this clone: The antigen remains unidentified.

This chain links TRBV6-5 with TRBJ2-7; 10 nucleotides line up with TRBD1. Sequencing was done on a sample of central memory CD4+ T cells from blood. This receptor was identified in a woman between 40 and 55 years old in good health. The CDR3: CASFGTGDYEQYF. The CDR3 bases are TGTGCCAGCTTCGGGACAGGGGACTACGAGCAGTACTTC.